One sample yielded the 27 T cell receptor beta chains listed below, sequenced in a study of cytomegalovirus exposure and HLA in healthy donors. 60 Vbeta and 13 Jbeta primers were used in PCR. TCRdb's table, derived via immunoSEQ multiplex PCR, lists solely in-frame clones and lacks some. Of about 78,000 clones in the sample, around 70% were seen once. The source material was PBMCs. Source of these receptors: a middle-aged woman in good health and CMV-seropositive.

The sample holds a few counts of this clone. The J gene is TRBJ2-5, the V gene TRBV27; D is perhaps TRBD2 (6 bases). The CDR3 has 12 amino acids. Between the trimmed V and J ends, which lost 8 bases and 4 bases, there was a span of 11 bases. From germline, CDR1 is MNHEY and CDR2 SMNVEV (reference sequence). The CDR3 DNA sequence: TGTGCCAGCGGCAGGAGGGGAGAGACCCAGTACTTC. It specifies CASGRRGETQYF.

The rearrangement joins TRBV30 to TRBJ2-1; TRBD2 might be the D (6 bases). The V end lost 1 base, the J end lost 12 bases, and 13 bases lay between the germline ends. Germline assignment: CDR1 GTSNPN and CDR2 SVGIG (reference sequence). The CDR3 runs to 12 residues. In DNA, the CDR3 is TGTGCCTGGAGTGGTAGCGGTGATTGGCAGTTCTTC. Its translation is CAWSGSGDWQFF. Combining the CDR3 with reference TRBV30 and TRBJ2-1 gives the whole variable domain SQTIHQWPATLVQPVGSPLSLECTVEGTSNPNLYWYRQAAGRGLQLLFYSVGIGQISSEVPQNLSASRPQDRQFILSSKKLLLSDSGFYLCAWSGSGDWQFFGPGTRLTVL.

The V gene is TRBV4-3, the J gene TRBJ2-5, with a possible D match to TRBD2 (6 bases). Germline lookup yields CDR1 LGHNA and CDR2 YSLEER. The CDR3 runs to 15 residues. V gave up 0 bases and J gave up 5 bases, with 13 bases separating them. For the CDR3, the DNA is TGCGCCAGCAGCCAAGACGGCGGGGCGGAGGAGACCCAGTACTTC. Its translation is CASSQDGGAEETQYF.

On this clone itself: Other DNA sequences in the sample encode the same CDR3. This rearrangement joins TRBV7-9 to TRBJ1-1; weak D call: TRBD1 (5 bases). Deletions cut 5 bases from V and 4 bases from J, with 11 bases between. Germline V gives CDR1 SEHNR, CDR2 FQNEAQ (reference sequence). This CDR3 spans 13 amino acids. Written as DNA, the CDR3 is TGTGCCAGCAGCGGGCAGGGTCCCACTGAAGCTTTCTTT. It encodes CASSGQGPTEAFF.

The sample holds a few counts of this clone. V gene TRBV2 combines with J gene TRBJ1-5; 7 bases match TRBD1. V lost 5 bases, J lost 4 bases, and 8 bases stayed unmatched. Germline lookup yields CDR1 SNHLY and CDR2 FYNNEI. This CDR3 comprises 15 residues. The CDR3 sequence: CASSWTGLGNQPQHF. CDR3 coding DNA: TGTGCCAGCAGTTGGACAGGTTTAGGGAATCAGCCCCAGCATTTT.

A note on this clone: A junction end diverges from the germline sequence, so it may reflect a read error. V is TRBV9 and J is TRBJ1-1; 8 bases map to TRBD1. The CDR3 contains 15 residues. Germline V lookup: CDR1 SGDLS, CDR2 YYNGEE. CDR3: CANSGRQGMNTEAFF. CDR3 bases: TGTGCCAACAGCGGCAGACAGGGGATGAACACTGAAGCTTTCTTT. Complete variable domain (other parts from reference TRBV9 and TRBJ1-1): DSGVTQTPKHLITATGQRVTLRCSPRSGDLSVYWYQQSLDQGLQFLIQYYNGEERAKGNILERFSAQQFPDLHSELNLSSLELGDSALYFCANSGRQGMNTEAFFGQGTRLTVV.

J is TRBJ1-6 and V is TRBV9; 8 positions match TRBD1. V gave up 4 bases and J gave up 5 bases; unmatched junction bases: 2. Germline CDR1 and CDR2: SGDLS and YYNGEE. The CDR3 length is 14 residues. CDR3 nucleotides: TGTGCCAGCAGCATACAGGGGGATAATTCACCCCTCCACTTT. Translated: CASSIQGDNSPLHF.

This clone appeared a single time. This chain connects TRBV6-5 to TRBJ2-2, with D perhaps TRBD1 (5 bases). The V end was cut by 2 bases, the J end by 9 bases, with 13 bases between. CDR1 and CDR2 (germline): MNHEY, SVGAGI. This CDR3 is 14 amino acids long. CDR3 sequence reads: CASSYARVARELFF. The DNA for the CDR3 is TGTGCCAGCAGTTACGCCAGGGTCGCCAGGGAGCTGTTTTTT.

In the case of this clone: Other DNA sequences from this sample encode an identical CDR3 as well. The J gene is TRBJ1-1, the V gene TRBV6-5; D remains ambiguous. CDR3 length: 13 residues. The V gene's germline CDR1 is MNHEY and CDR2 SVGAGI. V dropped 4 bases and J dropped 1 base, with 7 bases sitting between them. CDR3 loop: CASSSPGNTEAFF. The CDR3 coding sequence is TGTGCCAGCAGTTCACCAGGGAACACTGAAGCTTTCTTT.

This chain joins TRBV6-1 and TRBJ1-2; D is possibly TRBD1 (5 bases). V lost 7 bases and J lost 6, with 9 bases in between. CDR3 size: 11 residues. Germline lookup yields CDR1 MNHNS and CDR2 SASEGT. In DNA form, the CDR3 reads TGTGCCAGCAACCAGGGCCATGGCTACACCTTC. Protein product: CASNQGHGYTF.

This chain joins TRBV7-2 and TRBJ2-7, with 12 bases lining up with TRBD1. The ends lost 2 bases at V and 6 bases at J; junction bases unmatched: 5. This CDR3 contains 15 residues. Germline V gene data show CDR1 as SGHTA and CDR2 as FQGNSA. For the CDR3, the DNA is TGTGCCAGCAGCTTAACCGGGACAGGGGGCCGCGAGCAGTACTTC. The encoded protein is CASSLTGTGGREQYF.

V and J are TRBV4-3 and TRBJ2-7; no firm D call. Germline CDR1 and CDR2: LGHNA and YSLEER. V dropped 0 bases and J dropped 3 bases, with 15 bases sitting between them. The CDR3 runs to 16 residues. The CDR3 sequence: CASSQEAVGTVYEQYF. CDR3 bases: TGCGCCAGCAGCCAAGAGGCCGTGGGCACAGTCTACGAGCAGTACTTC.

V usage is TRBV27 and J usage is TRBJ2-7; D not certain. CDR3 length: 13 residues. The germline V gene encodes CDR1 MNHEY and CDR2 SMNVEV (reference sequence). Deletions cut 6 bases from V and 4 bases from J, with 13 bases between. The CDR3 region is CASSYRVHYEQYF. As DNA, the CDR3 is TGTGCCAGCAGCTACAGAGTGCATTACGAGCAGTACTTC.

The V and J genes are TRBV7-9 and TRBJ2-7; possibly TRBD1 for D (6 bases). Trimming stripped 5 bases from V and 0 bases from J, with 11 bases between. The CDR3 totals 14 residues. Germline CDR1 is SEHNR and CDR2 is FQNEAQ (reference sequence). This chain's CDR3 is CASSLPDSSYEQYF. The CDR3 coding sequence is TGTGCCAGCAGCCTCCCGGACAGCTCCTACGAGCAGTACTTC.

The chain couples TRBV7-3 to TRBJ1-2; TRBD1 matches 7 bases. The CDR3 runs 13 residues. Germline V gene data show CDR1 as SGHTA and CDR2 as FQGTGA. Germline trimming cut 3 bases from V and 8 bases from J; bases unmatched to any gene: 6. CDR3 sequence (DNA): TGTGCCAGCAGCTTTTCGGACAGGAGGGGCTACACCTTC. Its translation is CASSFSDRRGYTF.

This clone was counted only a few times. The CDR3 region is CASCNPGQAVETQYF. The CDR3 DNA reads TGTGCCAGCTGCAACCCGGGACAGGCAGTGGAGACCCAGTACTTC. The V call is TRBV6-1, the J call TRBJ2-5; 8 positions match TRBD1. Germline-derived CDR1 and CDR2 are MNHNS and SASEGT. The CDR3 has 15 residues. V dropped 8 bases and J dropped 5; count of bases not matched to a gene: 13.

The chain has TRBV7-9 and TRBJ2-1, with 13 bases aligning to TRBD2. In germline, CDR1 is SEHNR, CDR2 FQNEAQ (reference sequence). The CDR3 extends over 16 amino acids. J lost 8 bases, V lost 4 bases, and 8 bases had no gene match. The CDR3 nucleotides are TGTGCCAGCAGCTCCCCGACTAGCGGGAGGCTTGATGAGCAGTTCTTC. Translated: CASSSPTSGRLDEQFF.

This rearrangement joins TRBV19 to TRBJ2-7; no reliable D call. V lost 5 bases and J lost 1, with 9 bases in between. Germline-derived CDR1 and CDR2 are LNHDA and SQIVND (reference sequence). The CDR3 spans 13 residues. The CDR3 loop reads CASSPYSSYEQYF. As DNA, the CDR3 is TGTGCCAGTAGTCCCTACAGTTCCTACGAGCAGTACTTC. The full variable domain, its missing parts supplied by reference TRBV19 and TRBJ2-7, is DGGITQSPKYLFRKEGQNVTLSCEQNLNHDAMYWYRQDPGQGLRLIYYSQIVNDFQKGDIAEGYSVSREKKESFPLTVTSAQKNPTAFYLCASSPYSSYEQYFGPGTRLTVT.

The rearrangement uses TRBV30 and TRBJ2-7; D possibly corresponds to TRBD1 (5 bases). The CDR3 runs 14 residues. Germline V gene sequence: CDR1 GTSNPN, CDR2 SVGIG (reference sequence). V was pared by 2 bases and J by 6 bases, with 17 bases between. The CDR3 bases are TGTGCCTGGAGTCCAGGGATGCGTCCAGGCGAGCAGTACTTC. Its translation is CAWSPGMRPGEQYF. Variable domain in full (rest from reference TRBV30 and TRBJ2-7): SQTIHQWPATLVQPVGSPLSLECTVEGTSNPNLYWYRQAAGRGLQLLFYSVGIGQISSEVPQNLSASRPQDRQFILSSKKLLLSDSGFYLCAWSPGMRPGEQYFGPGTRLTVT.

V is TRBV19 and J is TRBJ2-6; 10 nucleotides align to TRBD1. Germline V gene lookup returns CDR1 LNHDA and CDR2 SQIVND (reference sequence). V was clipped by 2 bases and J by 0 bases; unmatched bases: 7. This CDR3 comprises 19 residues. The CDR3 spells CASSIIGTGDPSGANVLTF. CDR3 coding DNA: TGTGCCAGTAGTATAATCGGGACAGGGGACCCCTCTGGGGCCAACGTCCTGACTTTC. The full variable domain, its missing parts supplied by reference TRBV19 and TRBJ2-6, is DGGITQSPKYLFRKEGQNVTLSCEQNLNHDAMYWYRQDPGQGLRLIYYSQIVNDFQKGDIAEGYSVSREKKESFPLTVTSAQKNPTAFYLCASSIIGTGDPSGANVLTFGAGSRLTVL.

This chain links TRBV6-5 with TRBJ2-4; TRBD1 agrees at 7 bases. Germline V lookup: CDR1 MNHEY, CDR2 SVGAGI. The CDR3 has 15 residues. V lost 0 bases, J lost 7 bases, and 6 bases stayed unmatched. Here the CDR3 DNA reads TGTGCCAGCAGTTACTCGTGGCAGGGGGACAACATTCAGTACTTC. This translates into CASSYSWQGDNIQYF.

V gene TRBV5-1 combines with J gene TRBJ1-1; D is possibly TRBD1 (5 bases). Germline V gene lookup returns CDR1 SGHRS and CDR2 YFSETQ. This CDR3 spans 15 amino acids. V was cut by 4 bases and J by 1 base, with 14 bases left in between. The CDR3 loop reads CASSLSLTENTEAFF. DNA for the CDR3: TGCGCCAGCAGCCTATCGTTGACAGAGAACACTGAAGCTTTCTTT.

The chain joins TRBV10-2 to TRBJ2-5; TRBD2 matches at 8 bases. With 8 bases clipped from V and 1 base from J, the junction kept 9 bases outside the gene matches. The CDR3 consists of 15 residues. Germline CDR1 WSHSY, CDR2 SAAADI. CDR3 DNA sequence: TGCGCCAGCTCCCCCTGGGCGGGGGGCCAAGAGACCCAGTACTTC. It specifies CASSPWAGGQETQYF.

The chain employs TRBV7-2 and TRBJ2-1, with 13 positions matching TRBD2. The V and J ends lost 4 bases and 7 bases, in that order; junction bases with no gene match: 13. The length of the CDR3 is 18 residues. From germline, CDR1 is SGHTA and CDR2 FQGNSA. CDR3 nucleotide sequence: TGTGCCAGCAGCTCAAAAGGGACTAGCGGGGTTATTAGGAATGAGCAGTTCTTC. Translated, it gives CASSSKGTSGVIRNEQFF.

The chain combines TRBV6-5 with TRBJ2-5, with TRBD1 matching 7 bases. Per the germline V gene, CDR1 is MNHEY and CDR2 is SVGAGI. CDR3 size: 14 residues. V was clipped by 6 bases and J by 1 base; unmatched bases: 5. The CDR3: CASSRGTVQETQYF. Here the CDR3 DNA reads TGTGCCAGCAGCCGAGGGACAGTCCAAGAGACCCAGTACTTC.

This chain links TRBV20-1 with TRBJ1-2; D unresolved. Germline V gives CDR1 DFQATT, CDR2 SNEGSKA (reference sequence). Trimming pared 8 bases from V and 6 bases from J, leaving 13 bases between. This CDR3 contains 11 residues. In DNA form, the CDR3 reads TGCAGTACTAAAAGCGCCCATGGCTACACCTTC. Translating gives CSTKSAHGYTF.

This rearrangement joins TRBV7-3 to TRBJ2-1; TRBD1 matches 10 bases. The CDR3 extends over 12 amino acids. Looked up from germline, CDR1 is SGHTA and CDR2 is FQGTGA. The J segment lost 16 bases and the V segment lost 6 bases, leaving 9 bases of the junction unmatched. CDR3 nucleotides: TGTGCCAGCAGTACCCGACAGGGGGCCAAATTCTTC. Protein product: CASSTRQGAKFF.